Sequencing of this TCR beta chain was carried out in a study of cytomegalovirus exposure and HLA in healthy donors. In the case of this clone: Its antigen is still unknown.

Use of 60 Vbeta and 13 Jbeta primers characterized the PCR. TCRdb's table, derived via immunoSEQ multiplex PCR, lists solely in-frame clones and lacks some. This table has about 100,000 clones, about 70% appearing once. Overall study findings and caveats: Cytomegalovirus-associated status was assigned to fewer than 200 TCR beta chains. In a later analysis, across HLA loci, associated TCR counts were highest for DRB1, lowest for HLA-C. Association of a missense DCLRE1C variant with TCR beta V- and J-gene trimming was reported in a later analysis.

Per the germline V gene, CDR1 is MNHEY and CDR2 is SVGAGI. Between the trimmed V and J ends, which lost 5 bases and 7 bases, there was a span of 8 bases. The CDR3 runs to 12 residues. Sequencing was done on a sample of PBMCs. The V call is TRBV6-5, the J call TRBJ2-2, with D maybe TRBD2 (5 bases). The TCR originated in a man aged 50-60 years in good health and CMV-seropositive. CDR3 bases: TGTGCCAGCAGTGGAGCGGTCGGGGAGCTGTTTTTT. Translated: CASSGAVGELFF.